This T cell receptor beta chain was profiled in a study of regulatory T cells in long-lasting Graves disease. Study-wide context: Graves' cases, newly diagnosed, had used antithyroid drugs under 3 months.

Indicated time point: newly diagnosed GD, antithyroid drugs for less than 3 months. PBMCs provided the RNA from which the TCR library was made. American Thyroid Association guidelines defined how Graves' disease was diagnosed. Xi'an, China, was home to the endocrinology department that provided patients. This clonotype showed up many times. Arm-PCR of CDR3 regions and iRepertoire HTBI primers were used to build TCR beta libraries. TCRdb re-analysed the multiplex PCR reads in MiXCR, keeping a single row per CDR3 protein. The sample shows hundreds of thousands of distinct CDR3 sequences, less than 15% of them seen only once. The same data also contributed to another study, on T cells in Graves' hyperthyroidism and ophthalmopathy. As that report states: Graves' hyperthyroidism qualified as stable when ophthalmopathy did not progress within 18 months.

The clonotype originates from a man between 25 and 39 years old with Graves disease. The sample consisted of peripheral blood mononuclear cells (PBMCs), taken at new diagnosis, from a patient treated with antithyroid drugs.

Here the CDR3 DNA reads TGTGCCAGCAGCTTACTGCGGACCGGGGAGCTGTTTTTT. As protein: CASSLLRTGELFF. The chain joins TRBV11-1 to TRBJ2-2, with unresolved D. CDR3 length: 13 residues. The germline V and J ends were trimmed by 2 bases and 5 bases, with 6 bases remaining between them. The germline CDR1 and CDR2 sequences are SGHAT and FQDESV (reference sequence). Together with reference TRBV11-1 and TRBJ2-2, the CDR3 gives the full variable domain: EAEVAQSPRYKITEKSQAVAFWCDPISGHATLYWYRQILGQGPELLVQFQDESVVDDSQLPKDRFSAERLKGVDSTLKIQPAELGDSAMYLCASSLLRTGELFFGEGSRLTVL.